What follows are 24 T cell receptor beta chains derived from one specimen sequenced in a study of cytomegalovirus exposure and HLA in healthy donors. 60 Vbeta and 13 Jbeta primers were used in PCR. Here immunoSEQ multiplex PCR was the method, and the copy in TCRdb shows in-frame clones only, minus some. Of about 170,000 clones detected, around 80% appear once; the ten largest clones hold 0.6% to 0.95%. Sequenced input: PBMCs. The receptors shown here come from a female donor in good health and CMV-seronegative.

J is TRBJ1-6 and V is TRBV4-3, with D hard to call. CDR1 is LGHNA, CDR2 YSLEER, per germline. Trimming took 3 bases from V and 6 from J, leaving 15 bases between them. The CDR3 runs 16 residues. In nucleotides, the CDR3 is TGCGCCAGCAGCCAGGCAAGGGTAGGAGGTAATTCACCCCTCCACTTT. Translating it yields CASSQARVGGNSPLHF.

This sequence joins TRBV4-3 and TRBJ1-6, with D tentatively TRBD1 (6 bases). The length of the CDR3 is 14 residues. Germline CDR1 and CDR2: LGHNA and YSLEER. With 0 bases removed from V and 6 bases from J, the gap between germline ends came to 6 bases. Here the CDR3 reads CASSQEGGNSPLHF. The CDR3 DNA follows: TGCGCCAGCAGCCAAGAAGGGGGTAATTCACCCCTCCACTTT.

The chain couples TRBV5-4 to TRBJ2-6; tentative D call: TRBD1 (5 bases). Germline-derived CDR1 and CDR2 are SGHNT and YYREEE (reference sequence). The ends were cut back, 3 bases at V and 2 bases at J, with 18 bases in the middle. This CDR3 has 18 residues. CDR3 coding DNA: TGTGCCAGCAGCTCCGCCAGGGAAGGTCGTACTGGGGCCAACGTCCTGACTTTC. Translated: CASSSAREGRTGANVLTF.

The rearrangement joins TRBV30 to TRBJ2-7; D gene uncertain. CDR3 size: 12 residues. The germline V gene encodes CDR1 GTSNPN and CDR2 SVGIG (reference sequence). Trimming cost V 3 bases and J 2 bases, with 8 bases left between them. Written as DNA, the CDR3 is TGTGCCTGGAGCTCTCCTCCCTACGAGCAGTACTTC. This encodes CAWSSPPYEQYF.

This chain connects TRBV7-3 to TRBJ2-1; D gene unclear. The CDR3 extends over 19 amino acids. From germline, CDR1 is SGHTA and CDR2 FQGTGA. V was clipped by 0 bases and J by 5 bases, with 23 bases between them. In DNA form, the CDR3 reads TGTGCCAGCAGCTTAACCCCCCCCGAGTGGGTGATGCGGAACAATGAGCAGTTCTTC. It is translated as CASSLTPPEWVMRNNEQFF.

V and J are TRBV18 and TRBJ1-1; D is undetermined. The V gene lost 0 bases and the J gene lost 7 bases, with 9 bases spanning the gap. Germline V lookup: CDR1 KGHSH, CDR2 LQKENI. This CDR3 is built from 13 residues. This chain's CDR3 is CASSPPVLDEAFF. The CDR3 coding sequence is TGTGCCAGCTCACCACCGGTGTTAGATGAAGCTTTCTTT.

The chain has TRBV7-2 and TRBJ2-7; 7 bases fit TRBD2. Germline V lookup: CDR1 SGHTA, CDR2 FQGNSA. Unmatched junction bases numbered 5, after V lost 1 base and J lost 5 bases. The CDR3 contains 14 residues. The CDR3 sequence: CASSLGRESDEQYF. In nucleotides, the CDR3 is TGTGCCAGCAGCTTAGGGCGGGAGTCCGACGAGCAGTACTTC. Looking up the rest from reference TRBV7-2 and TRBJ2-7 gives the full variable domain: GAGVSQSPSNKVTEKGKDVELRCDPISGHTALYWYRQSLGQGLEFLIYFQGNSAPDKSGLPSDRFSAERTGGSVSTLTIQRTQQEDSAVYLCASSLGRESDEQYFGPGTRLTVT.

J is TRBJ2-5 and V is TRBV4-3; no firm D call. TRBJ2-7 explains the end of the DNA better; the J call may be wrong. There are 17 residues in the CDR3. Germline CDR1 and CDR2: LGHNA and YSLEER. Here the CDR3 DNA reads TGCGCCAGCAGCCAAGTTGCCCATAGAGAGATCTCCTACGAGCAGTACTTC. Residues: CASSQVAHREISYEQYF.

With regard to this clone: The identical CDR3 is also encoded by other nucleotide sequences in the sample. This rearrangement joins TRBV6-5 to TRBJ2-7; D gene uncertain. Germline-derived CDR1 and CDR2 are MNHEY and SVGAGI. The CDR3 is 14 amino acids. Trimming pared 0 bases from V and 5 bases from J, leaving 11 bases between. In DNA, the CDR3 is TGTGCCAGCAGTTACTCCCCAGGTTCGCACGAGCAGTACTTC. Its translation: CASSYSPGSHEQYF.

This clone was found once. Other DNA sequences within the sample encode an identical CDR3. This chain joins TRBV6-5 and TRBJ2-5, with D perhaps matching TRBD2 (6 bases). The CDR3 loop spans 14 amino acids. Per germline, CDR1 MNHEY and CDR2 SVGAGI. Deletions cut 0 bases from V and 5 bases from J, with 10 bases between. For the CDR3, the DNA is TGTGCCAGCAGTTACTCGACTAGAGTTGAGACCCAGTACTTC. Translation gives CASSYSTRVETQYF.

Comment on this clone: Mismatch with germline at one junction end may stem from a read error. V usage is TRBV7-7 and J usage is TRBJ1-2; D may be TRBD1 (5 bases). This CDR3 contains 14 residues. CDR1 is SSHAT, CDR2 FNYEAQ, per germline (reference sequence). In nucleotides, the CDR3 is TGTGCTAGCAGCTTGACGGCAGGGCAATATGGCTACACCTTC. It translates to CASSLTAGQYGYTF. Based on the CDR3 plus reference TRBV7-7 and TRBJ1-2, the full variable domain is GAGVSQSPRYKVTKRGQDVTLRCDPISSHATLYWYQQALGQGPEFLTYFNYEAQPDKSGLPSDRFSAERPEGSISTLTIQRTEQRDSAMYRCASSLTAGQYGYTFGSGTRLTVV.

The rearrangement uses TRBV7-7 and TRBJ2-7; TRBD1 is a possible D gene (5 bases). V was shortened by 1 base and J by 2 bases, with 12 bases between the two germline ends. Germline CDR1 reads SSHAT; CDR2 reads FNYEAQ (reference sequence). The CDR3 has 15 residues. CDR3 nucleotides: TGTGCCAGCAGCTTAGGGGCAGGGATTCCCTACGAGCAGTACTTC. Translated, it gives CASSLGAGIPYEQYF.

The chain recombines TRBV18 with TRBJ1-2; TRBD1 matches 10 bases. CDR1 is KGHSH, CDR2 LQKENI, per germline. V trimming: 6 bases; J trimming: 3 bases; junction bases outside the gene matches: 10. This CDR3 is 16 amino acids long. DNA of the CDR3: TGTGCCAGCTCCCCCCCCTCCGGACAGGGGGACTATGGCTACACCTTC. It codes for CASSPPSGQGDYGYTF.

The chain uses TRBV30 and TRBJ1-2; D is perhaps TRBD1 (6 bases). Germline assignment: CDR1 GTSNPN and CDR2 SVGIG (reference sequence). This CDR3 comprises 11 residues. Trimming cost V 0 bases and J 7 bases, with 6 bases left between them. CDR3 DNA sequence: TGTGCCTGGAGTGTACAGGGTGGCTACACCTTC. Encoded protein: CAWSVQGGYTF.

The chain couples TRBV19 to TRBJ2-3; 13 nucleotides agree with TRBD2. The ends lost 4 bases at V and 4 bases at J; junction bases unmatched: 2. Germline-derived CDR1 and CDR2 are LNHDA and SQIVND (reference sequence). This CDR3 has 15 amino acids. The DNA of the CDR3 is TGTGCCAGTAGTAAGACTAGCGGGAGGCCAGATACGCAGTATTTT. Amino acid sequence: CASSKTSGRPDTQYF.

This clone was seen only once. The chain is built from TRBV5-1 and TRBJ2-7, with D possibly being TRBD2 (6 bases). Germline V gene data show CDR1 as SGHRS and CDR2 as YFSETQ. The CDR3 has 14 amino acids. Trimming took 6 bases from V and 2 from J, leaving 15 bases between them. The CDR3: CASNPSAGTYEQYF. The CDR3 region has the DNA TGCGCCAGCAACCCGTCGGCGGGGACCTACGAGCAGTACTTC.

The J gene is TRBJ1-1, the V gene TRBV29-1; D is perhaps TRBD1 (5 bases). This CDR3 spans 10 amino acids. CDR1 and CDR2 (germline): SQVTM, ANQGSEA. The V and J ends lost 4 bases and 7 bases respectively, with 7 bases between them. CDR3 residues: CSVGDSEAFF. The CDR3, as DNA: TGCAGCGTTGGCGACAGTGAAGCTTTCTTT.

The rearrangement uses TRBV28 and TRBJ2-5; 7 bases are shared with TRBD2. V lost 6 bases, J lost 5 bases, and 9 bases stayed unmatched. CDR1 and CDR2 (germline): MDHEN, SYDVKM. This CDR3 is built from 14 residues. This CDR3 reads CASSSRGEGETQYF. CDR3 sequence (DNA): TGTGCCAGCAGCTCCCGTGGGGAGGGGGAGACCCAGTACTTC.

The chain has TRBV19 and TRBJ2-1; D is perhaps TRBD1 (6 bases). Looked up from germline, CDR1 is LNHDA and CDR2 is SQIVND (reference sequence). Trimming took off 2 bases at V and 6 bases at J, with 11 bases between the two ends. This CDR3 is built from 14 residues. The CDR3 DNA sequence: TGTGCCAGTAGTATATTGGACAGATCCAATGAGCAGTTCTTC. This gives the protein CASSILDRSNEQFF.

V usage is TRBV28 and J usage is TRBJ1-1; D call uncertain. CDR1 is MDHEN and CDR2 is SYDVKM in the germline V gene. The CDR3 has 17 amino acids. V was cut by 2 bases and J by 10 bases, with 26 bases left in between. CDR3 sequence: CASSLPIRRTEDVGAFF. In DNA form, the CDR3 reads TGTGCCAGCAGTTTACCCATTAGAAGGACGGAGGATGTGGGAGCTTTCTTT.

The chain carries TRBV6-5 and TRBJ2-5; the D gene is possibly TRBD2 (6 bases). There are 15 residues in the CDR3. Germline V lookup: CDR1 MNHEY, CDR2 SVGAGI. With 2 bases removed from V and 5 bases from J, the gap between germline ends came to 15 bases. The CDR3 region is CASSYVADSGETQYF. The CDR3 DNA reads as TGTGCCAGCAGTTACGTTGCCGACAGCGGGGAGACCCAGTACTTC.

The genes are TRBV4-2 and TRBJ2-3; 9 bases fit TRBD2. The CDR3 runs 15 residues. The germline gives CDR1 LGHNA, CDR2 YNFKEQ. V dropped 0 bases and J dropped 8; count of bases not matched to a gene: 6. DNA for the CDR3: TGTGCCAGCAGCCAAGATGCGGCTAGCGGGGCTACGCAGTATTTT. The encoded protein is CASSQDAASGATQYF.

The chain carries TRBV28 and TRBJ2-3, with D possibly matching TRBD1 (6 bases). The CDR3 loop spans 13 amino acids. Germline V lookup: CDR1 MDHEN, CDR2 SYDVKM. Trimming pared 4 bases from V and 4 bases from J, leaving 9 bases between. CDR3 in amino acids: CASSSTGSDTQYF. The CDR3 DNA reads as TGTGCCAGCAGTTCAACAGGGTCAGATACGCAGTATTTT.

The rearrangement joins TRBV14 to TRBJ2-1; D gene ambiguous. Trimming shortened V by 2 bases and J by 8 bases, and 13 bases separated the two germline ends. The length of the CDR3 is 14 residues. Germline loops: CDR1 SGHDN, CDR2 FVKESK. The CDR3 loop is CASSQLTNIDEQFF. CDR3 in DNA: TGTGCCAGCAGCCAACTTACAAACATCGATGAGCAGTTCTTC.